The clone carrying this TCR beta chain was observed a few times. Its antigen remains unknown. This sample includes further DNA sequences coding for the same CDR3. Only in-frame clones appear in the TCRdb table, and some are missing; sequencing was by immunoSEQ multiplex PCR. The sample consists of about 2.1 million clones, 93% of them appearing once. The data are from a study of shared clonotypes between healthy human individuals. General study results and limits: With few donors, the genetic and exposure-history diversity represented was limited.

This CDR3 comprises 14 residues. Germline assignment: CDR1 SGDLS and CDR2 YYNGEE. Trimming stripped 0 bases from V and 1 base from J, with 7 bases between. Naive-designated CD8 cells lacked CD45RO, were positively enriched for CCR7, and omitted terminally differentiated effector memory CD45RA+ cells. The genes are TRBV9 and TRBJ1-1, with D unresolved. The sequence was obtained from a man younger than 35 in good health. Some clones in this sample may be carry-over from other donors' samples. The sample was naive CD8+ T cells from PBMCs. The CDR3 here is CASSVGGENTEAFF. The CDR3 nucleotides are TGTGCCAGCAGCGTAGGTGGGGAGAACACTGAAGCTTTCTTT.